A selection of T cell receptor beta chains follows, all from one sample in a study of CD8+ T cells in alopecia areata. Data came from immunoSEQ multiplex PCR; TCRdb stores just in-frame clones and leaves some out. The sample contains around 160,000 clones, 87% of which appear only once. The input for sequencing was CD8+ T cells sorted from blood, taken at week 0. The receptors stem from a human donor with alopecia areata. Both conserved end residues are trimmed from each CDR3. The order of the fields is V gene, J gene, D gene, CDR3 protein. D genes are given only for firm matches.

v_gene: TRBV5-1; j_gene: TRBJ1-2; d_gene: .; CDR3aa: ASSTPTDAYT
v_gene: TRBV9; j_gene: TRBJ2-1; d_gene: .; CDR3aa: ASNSGGGNEQF
v_gene: TRBV7-9; j_gene: TRBJ2-3; d_gene: .; CDR3aa: ASSLGTEDTQY
v_gene: TRBV7-2; j_gene: TRBJ2-1; d_gene: TRBD2; CDR3aa: ASTPGLGRDEQF
v_gene: TRBV9; j_gene: TRBJ1-2; d_gene: TRBD1; CDR3aa: ASSMGQLMT
v_gene: TRBV19; j_gene: TRBJ2-1; d_gene: .; CDR3aa: ASSIVLGGASNEQF
v_gene: TRBV5-1; j_gene: TRBJ2-2; d_gene: .; CDR3aa: ASTETGELF
v_gene: TRBV7-8; j_gene: .; d_gene: .; CDR3aa: ASSPHSSRYEQY
v_gene: TRBV19; j_gene: TRBJ1-2; d_gene: .; CDR3aa: ASSIAADNYGYT
v_gene: TRBV5-1; j_gene: TRBJ2-7; d_gene: TRBD1; CDR3aa: ASSAGTGNEQY
v_gene: TRBV27; j_gene: TRBJ2-1; d_gene: .; CDR3aa: ASSLSYGPTYNEQF
v_gene: TRBV5-6; j_gene: TRBJ2-7; d_gene: TRBD1; CDR3aa: ASSHEKTGAIVPYEQY
v_gene: TRBV29-1; j_gene: TRBJ2-5; d_gene: .; CDR3aa: SALGGMGVGETQY
v_gene: TRBV7-6; j_gene: TRBJ2-3; d_gene: .; CDR3aa: ASSAQGQLPSTDTQY
v_gene: TRBV4-3; j_gene: TRBJ2-1; d_gene: .; CDR3aa: ASSQETAPINEQF
v_gene: TRBV11-2; j_gene: TRBJ2-7; d_gene: .; CDR3aa: ASSPDPGEKYEQY
v_gene: TRBV4-2; j_gene: TRBJ2-1; d_gene: TRBD2; CDR3aa: ASSQTSGGAYNEQF
v_gene: TRBV4-2; j_gene: TRBJ1-6; d_gene: .; CDR3aa: ASSTGQANSPLH
v_gene: TRBV30; j_gene: TRBJ2-7; d_gene: TRBD2; CDR3aa: AWSGAGGAYEQY
v_gene: TRBV7-6; j_gene: TRBJ2-1; d_gene: TRBD1; CDR3aa: ASTPQGVLDEQF
v_gene: TRBV30; j_gene: TRBJ2-7; d_gene: TRBD1; CDR3aa: AGGQVSYEQY
v_gene: TRBV29-1; j_gene: TRBJ2-7; d_gene: TRBD1; CDR3aa: SVEGDPDRTPYEQY
v_gene: TRBV9; j_gene: TRBJ2-7; d_gene: .; CDR3aa: ASSGEGTGSSYEQY
v_gene: TRBV9; j_gene: TRBJ2-7; d_gene: TRBD2; CDR3aa: ASSVALAGGDEQY